This T cell receptor (beta chain) was captured by sequencing in a study of cytotoxic CD8 clonotypes in ibrutinib-treated CLL. Overall study: By median approximately 63 months, roughly twelve had progressed and some 14 stayed remitted; responses had been 2 complete and roughly 25 partial. The study, taken as a whole, reports: The study found baseline clonality above age-matched healthy donors, tracking circulating CD8+ T-cell counts.

The protocol was immunoSEQ multiplex PCR, while the TCRdb copy is restricted to in-frame clones and leaves out a portion. The sample contains 250,000 to 350,000 clones, 60% to 80% of which appear only once. The length of the CDR3 is 13 residues. V shed 6 bases and J shed 1 base, with 10 bases lying between them. CDR1 and CDR2 from the germline V gene are LNHDA and SQIVND (reference sequence). In the case of this clone: Its antigen remains unknown.

This clonotype originated in a human donor with chronic lymphocytic leukemia. Sequenced here: PBMCs, sampled at disease progression, from a patient treated with ibrutinib. The chain recombines TRBV19 with TRBJ2-7, with a weak D call TRBD1 (6 bases). The CDR3 sequence: CASRNDRSYEQYF. The CDR3 nucleotides read TGTGCCAGTAGAAATGACAGGTCCTACGAGCAGTACTTC.